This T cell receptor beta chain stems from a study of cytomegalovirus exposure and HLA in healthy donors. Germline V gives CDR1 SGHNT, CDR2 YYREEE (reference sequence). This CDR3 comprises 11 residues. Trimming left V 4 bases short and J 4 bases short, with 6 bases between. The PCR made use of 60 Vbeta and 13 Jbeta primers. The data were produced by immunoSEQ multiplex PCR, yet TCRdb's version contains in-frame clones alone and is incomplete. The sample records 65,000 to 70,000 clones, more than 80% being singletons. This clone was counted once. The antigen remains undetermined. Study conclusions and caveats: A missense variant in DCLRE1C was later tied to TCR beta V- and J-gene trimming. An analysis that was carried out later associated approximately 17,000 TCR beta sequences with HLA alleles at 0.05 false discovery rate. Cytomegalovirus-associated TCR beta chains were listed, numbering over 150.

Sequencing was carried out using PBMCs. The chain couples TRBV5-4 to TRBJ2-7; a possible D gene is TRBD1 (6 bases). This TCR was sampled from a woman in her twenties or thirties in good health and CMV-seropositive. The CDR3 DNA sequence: TGTGCCAGCAGCCAGGGGTACGAGCAGTACTTC. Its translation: CASSQGYEQYF.